The rows below give T cell receptor beta chains drawn from one sample of a study of blood T cell repertoires in COVID-19. Method: immunoSEQ multiplex PCR; TCRdb's copy keeps in-frame clones and lacks some. This repertoire shows roughly 13,000 clones, over 75% found once; its top ten account for approximately 2.9%. Sequencing was carried out using peripheral blood. Receptors were obtained from a human donor in a cohort sampled during active COVID-19. Both conserved end residues are part of each CDR3. D genes are given only for firm matches. Not every row has a clone size; where given, it reads once, few, many or a size class.

cdr3_nt	cdr3_aa	v_call	clone_size	j_call	d_call
TGCGCCAGCAGCCAATCTAGCGGGAGCTACGAGCAGTACTTC	CASSQSSGSYEQYF	TRBV5-1	-	TRBJ2-7	TRBD2
TGTGCCAGCAGTTCTCGTAGCGGGGGATTTGCAACTAATGAAAAACTGTTTTTT	CASSSRSGGFATNEKLFF	TRBV27	-	TRBJ1-4	-
TGTGCCAGCAGCTTAGCGGTCGGGGGGGCCTACAATGAGCAGTTCTTC	CASSLAVGGAYNEQFF	TRBV7-8	-	TRBJ2-1	TRBD2
TGCAGCGTTGAGCTCCAGGTGGACACTGAAGCTTTCTTT	CSVELQVDTEAFF	TRBV29-1	-	TRBJ1-1	-
TGTGCCTGGAGTTTGGGCAGGGGGCCTGTCACTGAAGCTTTCTTT	CAWSLGRGPVTEAFF	TRBV30	-	TRBJ1-1	TRBD1
TGTGCCAGCAGCACGGAGAAGTCCTACGAGCAGTACTTC	CASSTEKSYEQYF	TRBV7-8	-	TRBJ2-7	-
TGCGCCAGCACCGCACACTCCGGGACTAGCGGGACCAGCTCCTACGAGCAGTACTTC	CASTAHSGTSGTSSYEQYF	TRBV4-1	-	TRBJ2-7	TRBD2
TGTGCCACAAGCATCGGGACACCAATCGGTGGCACAGATACGCAGTATTTT	CATSIGTPIGGTDTQYF	TRBV19	-	TRBJ2-3	-
TGCGCCAGCAGCCCCGCTCCGGGACTAGCCACAGATACGCAGTATTTT	CASSPAPGLATDTQYF	TRBV4-3	-	TRBJ2-3	TRBD2
TGTGCCAGTAGTGATGGGACAGGGGTGTCCTATAATTCACCCCTCCACTTT	CASSDGTGVSYNSPLHF	TRBV19	-	TRBJ1-6	TRBD1
TGTGCCAGCAGCAGACTAGGGCGGGACGAGCAGTACTTC	CASSRLGRDEQYF	TRBV7-7	-	TRBJ2-7	-
TGTGCCAGTAGTCCTCTTCAGGGGGCAGATACGCAGTATTTT	CASSPLQGADTQYF	TRBV19	few	TRBJ2-3	TRBD1
TGTGCCAGCAGCCAACAGGGGGCGCAAGGAAACACCATATATTTT	CASSQQGAQGNTIYF	TRBV5-4	-	TRBJ1-3	TRBD1
TGTGCCACCAGCAGAGGGCAGGGCTCCTACAATGAGCAGTTCTTC	CATSRGQGSYNEQFF	TRBV15	-	TRBJ2-1	-
TGTGCCAGCAGTTACTTAACTAGCGGGAGTGGGTACGAGCAGTACTTC	CASSYLTSGSGYEQYF	TRBV6-5	-	TRBJ2-7	TRBD2
TGTGCCAGCAGTACCCAGGGGAAGGGCACTGAAGCTTTCTTT	CASSTQGKGTEAFF	TRBV28	-	TRBJ1-1	-
TGTGCCAGCAGCTTGGGGGGCTTGAACACTGAAGCTTTCTTT	CASSLGGLNTEAFF	TRBV5-4	-	TRBJ1-1	-
TGCAGTGCTAGTGCGGGGGGGACAGATACGCAGTATTTT	CSASAGGTDTQYF	TRBV20-1	-	TRBJ2-3	TRBD2
TGTGCCAGCAGCTATGGACAGGATAATTCACCCCTCCACTTT	CASSYGQDNSPLHF	TRBV11-1	-	TRBJ1-6	TRBD1
TGTGCCAGCAGCCCCGGGACAGGGAATGGCTACACCTTC	CASSPGTGNGYTF	TRBV11-1	-	TRBJ1-2	TRBD1
TGCACCAGCAGCTCCAGCGGGGAAGAGACCCAGTACTTC	CTSSSSGEETQYF	TRBV1	-	TRBJ2-5	-
TGTGCCAGCAGTTGGACAGTCTCTGAAAGGGCTTTCTTT	CASSWTVSERAFF	TRBV12-3/TRBV12-4	-	TRBJ1-1	-
TGTGCCAGCAGCCAAGACGACAATGAGCAGTTCTTC	CASSQDDNEQFF	TRBV3-1/TRBV3-2	-	TRBJ2-1	-
TGTGCCAGCAGCCCGGGAGGGCCCGCCTCCTACGAGCAGTACTTC	CASSPGGPASYEQYF	TRBV7-3	-	TRBJ2-7	TRBD2
TGTGCCAGCAGCGCATCCAGTCTGCCGGGACTCGAGCAGTTCTTC	CASSASSLPGLEQFF	TRBV2	-	TRBJ2-1	-
TGCAGCGTTGGAGGAATATCCCTGTATCGGATGAACACTGAAGCTTTCTTT	CSVGGISLYRMNTEAFF	TRBV29-1	-	TRBJ1-1	-
TGTGCCAGCAGCGACCAACCCCGTAGGGGCGAGCAGTTCTTC	CASSDQPRRGEQFF	TRBV7-2	-	TRBJ2-1	-
TGTGCCAGTAGTACCCAAACAGGGAGAAGATCACCCCTCCACTTT	CASSTQTGRRSPLHF	TRBV19	-	TRBJ1-6	-
TGTGCCAGTAGTACGACTGGGGCGGGAGTCTCAGAGACCCAGTACTTC	CASSTTGAGVSETQYF	TRBV19	-	TRBJ2-5	TRBD2
TGCAGCGTTGAAGATGTAGGCGGAGGGTACGCTGAAGCTTTCTTT	CSVEDVGGGYAEAFF	TRBV29-1	-	TRBJ1-1	-
TGTGCCATCAGACAGGGGGCGACCCAAGAGACCCAGTACTTC	CAIRQGATQETQYF	TRBV10-3	-	TRBJ2-5	TRBD1
TGTGCCAGCAGTCGATGGCCAGCGCATAACTATGGCTACACCTTC	CASSRWPAHNYGYTF	TRBV27	-	TRBJ1-2	-
TGTGCCAGCAGCTTCGGACAGGGAGGCGAAAAACTGTTTTTT	CASSFGQGGEKLFF	TRBV7-2	-	TRBJ1-4	TRBD1
TGTGCCACCAGCAGACCCCCCCAGGGGCTAGCGGCCGGGGAGCTGTTTTTT	CATSRPPQGLAAGELFF	TRBV15	-	TRBJ2-2	-
TGCGCCAGCAGCCCGGACTGGAACACTGAAGCTTTCTTT	CASSPDWNTEAFF	TRBV5-1	few	TRBJ1-1	-
TGTGCCAGCAGTGGTTGGACAGGGTCAAGTTTCACAGATACGCAGTATTTT	CASSGWTGSSFTDTQYF	TRBV6-2/TRBV6-3	-	TRBJ2-3	TRBD1
TGTGCCAGTAGCGGAGCTCGCGGGGGGGGCCTTGATACGCAGTATTTT	CASSGARGGGLDTQYF	TRBV19	-	TRBJ2-3	TRBD2
TGTGCCAGCAGCTTTTTGAGGAACACTGAAGCTTTCTTT	CASSFLRNTEAFF	TRBV11-2	-	TRBJ1-1	-
TGTGCCAGCAGTTTAAACAGGGGTTTTTCCACAGATACGCAGTATTTT	CASSLNRGFSTDTQYF	TRBV7-3	-	TRBJ2-3	TRBD1
TGCGCCAGCAGTGGGTCGGTAGGGGGATTCTTC	CASSGSVGGFF	TRBV10-2	once	TRBJ2-1	-
TGTGCCAGTAGGACCTCCGGGACAGGTACATTCTACGAGCAGTACTTC	CASRTSGTGTFYEQYF	TRBV19	few	TRBJ2-7	TRBD1
TGTGCCAGCAGTTCTCGGGTGGAGCGGGGCTACACCTTC	CASSSRVERGYTF	TRBV6-6	-	TRBJ1-2	-
TGTGCCACGAACCCGAGGTCGGGGGGCACTGGCTATGGCTACACCTTC	CATNPRSGGTGYGYTF	TRBV15	-	TRBJ1-2	-
TGTGCCAGCAGCTTCAACAGGGGAAGGAGCAATCAGCCCCAGCATTTT	CASSFNRGRSNQPQHF	TRBV11-3	once	TRBJ1-5	TRBD1